This note documents a single TCR beta chain sequence. This CDR3 contains 15 residues. The trim removed 4 bases at V and 9 bases at J, leaving 5 bases unmatched. Germline V lookup: CDR1 LGHDT, CDR2 YNNKEL (reference sequence). This sample was included in a study of blood T cell repertoires in COVID-19. Study-wide background: From the United States, Italy and Spain came samples of acute and convalescent COVID-19. Sample material is recorded as cDNA or gDNA derived from T cells, B-cell-depleted T cells, or PBMCs.

Authors' processing steps: Amplification of reference gene primers provided the estimated nucleated cell counts. Using immunoSEQ multiplex PCR, the repertoire was profiled, and TCRdb retains in-frame clones only, with some absent. That table is the source of V, J and clone size, and D and trimming were worked out from the DNA. The sample consists of approximately 140,000 clones, about four fifths of them appearing once. Input material: peripheral blood. This chain links TRBV3-1 (or the pseudogene TRBV3-2) with TRBJ1-6; 11 bases align to TRBD1. The TCR sequence derives from a woman older than 75 with acute or convalescent COVID-19. CDR3 amino acids: CASSRGTGGGSPLHF. The CDR3, as DNA: TGTGCCAGCAGCCGCGGGACAGGGGGAGGTTCACCCCTCCACTTT.